The entry below describes one T cell receptor beta chain. Its antigen remains unknown. Assay used: immunoSEQ multiplex PCR; TCRdb lists only in-frame clones, some missing. Here the sample spans around 52,000 clones, just under 90% being singletons. The time point is: week 5, during vaccination. It was 300 ug of mutant IDH1 20-mer peptide that made up each vaccine dose, given with topical imiquimod. Germline V CDR1 and CDR2: DFQATT, SNEGSKA (reference sequence). Trimming removed 5 bases from V and 4 bases from J, with 6 bases in between. This CDR3 comprises 11 residues. The data originate from a study of a mutant IDH1 vaccine in newly diagnosed glioma. Study in general: Patients were given eight vaccinations, scheduled in weeks 1, 3, 5, 7, 11, 15, 19 and 23.

Overall study results and limits: Top peripheral T cell clonotype shifts appeared unrelated to pseudoprogression.

V usage is TRBV20-1 and J usage is TRBJ1-3; D not resolved. The sample here was PBMCs, taken from a glioma patient whose treatment included an IDH1 peptide vaccine. The receptor was derived from a woman aged 40 to 50 with glioma. CDR3 sequence (DNA): TGCAGTGCTGATTCCGGAAACACCATATATTTT. This translates into CSADSGNTIYF.